This T cell receptor (beta chain) came from a study of T cell repertoires in cytomegalovirus infection. TCRdb re-called the reads through MiXCR, storing one row per CDR3 protein. The sample contains about 110,000 distinct CDR3 sequences, 10% of which appear only once. This clonotype was detected a few times. Its antigen remains unidentified. This clone may be a read error of a much larger clone one base away. V was shortened by 3 bases and J by 1 base, with 6 bases between the two germline ends. Germline CDR1 is SGHNT and CDR2 is YENEEA. CDR3 length equals 13 residues. General study points: The ex vivo response was dominated by HLA-C-restricted CMV-specific TCR beta clonotypes.

This sequence joins TRBV11-3 and TRBJ1-1; D unresolved. The clonotype was recovered from a human donor in good health (CMV status not recorded). Some clones in this sample may be carry-over from other donors' samples. What was sequenced was PBMCs, sequenced either directly or after in vitro stimulation (not recorded which). The CDR3 protein is CASSFRENTEAFF. The CDR3 DNA sequence: TGTGCCAGCAGCTTCCGGGAGAACACTGAAGCTTTCTTT.